This TCR beta chain is from a study of shared T cell receptors in the human thymus. The method was immunoSEQ multiplex PCR; TCRdb's version includes in-frame clones alone and lacks a portion of them. The sample records about 500,000 clones, about four fifths being singletons. The germline V gene has CDR1 LNHNV and CDR2 YYDKDF (reference sequence). The V gene lost 4 bases and the J gene lost 4 bases, with 14 bases spanning the gap. CDR3 length: 14 amino acids. These data also featured in a second study, about human thymus T cells. In that study: Each of the donors was a healthy Finnish infant who was undergoing open corrective cardiac surgery for congenital heart defects. Resected material from corrective heart surgery provided the thymus tissue analysed. Reports from related research described highly overlapping thymic repertoires among unrelated individuals.

Sequenced material: thymocytes. This sequence joins TRBV15 and TRBJ2-7; no definite D call. This receptor was taken from a boy younger than two with a congenital heart defect. The CDR3 is CATSNRHPDYEQYF. DNA for the CDR3: TGTGCCACCAGCAACCGACACCCAGATTACGAGCAGTACTTC.